A single count supports the clone carrying this T cell receptor (beta chain). This entry comes from a study of blood T cells in healthy people across ages. The CDR3 contains 16 residues. V lost 2 bases, J lost 6 bases, and 8 bases stayed unmatched. Germline values: CDR1 MNHEY, CDR2 SVGAGI. It was with a sample-barcoded 5' primer and a J-beta primer mix that a second PCR of about 6 to 12 cycles was run. TCRdb re-called the 5' RACE reads through MiXCR, storing one row per CDR3 protein. Among over 1,300,000 distinct CDR3 sequences listed, roughly 60% were seen once. The receptor comes from a young man in good health. This chain joins TRBV6-5 and TRBJ2-2; 8 bases are shared with TRBD2. Material for sequencing was blood. In nucleotides, the CDR3 is TGTGCCAGCAGTTACCCGGGACTAGAAGGGCCCGGGGAGCTGTTTTTT. Its protein product is CASSYPGLEGPGELFF.